The T cell receptor beta chain described here comes from a study of shared clonotypes between healthy human individuals. Measured with immunoSEQ multiplex PCR; TCRdb has only the in-frame clones, and not every one. The sample yields hundreds of thousands of clones, about 90% seen once. The naive CD8 subset, CD45RO-negative cells positively selected for CCR7, excluded terminally differentiated effector memory CD45RA+ cells. V was trimmed by 5 bases and J by 6 bases, leaving 13 bases between them. Germline V CDR1 and CDR2: GTSNPN, SVGIG (reference sequence). The CDR3 runs 12 residues. In this sample, this clone turned up many times.

The sequence was obtained from a man aged 30-40 years in good health. The sample was naive CD8+ T cells sorted from blood. V usage is TRBV30 and J usage is TRBJ1-1, with no clear D. The CDR3 bases are TGTGCCTGGCTTCAGATGTCTTCTGAAGCTTTCTTT. This translates into CAWLQMSSEAFF.